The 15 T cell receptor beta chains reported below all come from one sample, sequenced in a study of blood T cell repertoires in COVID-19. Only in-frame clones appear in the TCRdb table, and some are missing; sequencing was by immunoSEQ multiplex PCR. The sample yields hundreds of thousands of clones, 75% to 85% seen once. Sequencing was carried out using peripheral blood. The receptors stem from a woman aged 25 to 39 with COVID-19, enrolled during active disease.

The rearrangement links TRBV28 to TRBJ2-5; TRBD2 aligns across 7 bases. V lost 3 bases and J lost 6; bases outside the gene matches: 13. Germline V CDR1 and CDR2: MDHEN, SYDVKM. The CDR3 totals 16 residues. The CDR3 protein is CASSFGIGEGGKTQYF. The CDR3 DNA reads TGTGCCAGCAGTTTCGGAATTGGGGAGGGCGGGAAGACCCAGTACTTC.

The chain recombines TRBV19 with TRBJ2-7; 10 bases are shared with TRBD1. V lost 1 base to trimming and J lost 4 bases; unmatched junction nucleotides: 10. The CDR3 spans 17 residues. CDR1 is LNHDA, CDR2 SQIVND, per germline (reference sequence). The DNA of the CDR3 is TGTGCCAGTAGTATAGGCTGGCGGACAGGGGGAAGGTACGAGCAGTACTTC. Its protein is CASSIGWRTGGRYEQYF.

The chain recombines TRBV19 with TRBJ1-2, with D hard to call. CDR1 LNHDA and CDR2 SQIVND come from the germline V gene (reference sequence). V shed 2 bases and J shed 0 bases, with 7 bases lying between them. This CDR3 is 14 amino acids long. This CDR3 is CASSIQTANYGYTF. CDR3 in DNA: TGTGCCAGTAGTATACAGACTGCTAACTATGGCTACACCTTC.

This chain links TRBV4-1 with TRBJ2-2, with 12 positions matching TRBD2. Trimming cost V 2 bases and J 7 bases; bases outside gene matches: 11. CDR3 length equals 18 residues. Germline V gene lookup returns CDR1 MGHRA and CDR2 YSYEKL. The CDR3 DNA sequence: TGCGCCAGCAGCCAAATAAAACTAGCGGGAGGAGGTGACGGGGAGCTGTTTTTT. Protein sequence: CASSQIKLAGGGDGELFF.

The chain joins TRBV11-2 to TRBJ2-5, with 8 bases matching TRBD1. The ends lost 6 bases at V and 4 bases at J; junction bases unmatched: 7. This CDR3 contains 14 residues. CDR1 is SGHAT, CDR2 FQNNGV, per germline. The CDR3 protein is CASSQRQGTETQYF. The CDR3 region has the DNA TGTGCCAGCAGTCAACGACAGGGGACAGAGACCCAGTACTTC. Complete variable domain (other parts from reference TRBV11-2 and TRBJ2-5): EAGVAQSPRYKIIEKRQSVAFWCNPISGHATLYWYQQILGQGPKLLIQFQNNGVVDDSQLPKDRFSAERLKGVDSTLKIQPAKLEDSAVYLCASSQRQGTETQYFGPGTRLLVL.

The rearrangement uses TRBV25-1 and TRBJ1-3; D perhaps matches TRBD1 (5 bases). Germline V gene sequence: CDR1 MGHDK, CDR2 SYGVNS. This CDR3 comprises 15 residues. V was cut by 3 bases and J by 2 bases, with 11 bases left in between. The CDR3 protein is CASSDSGGAGNTIYF. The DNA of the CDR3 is TGTGCCAGCAGTGATTCGGGAGGGGCTGGAAACACCATATATTTT.

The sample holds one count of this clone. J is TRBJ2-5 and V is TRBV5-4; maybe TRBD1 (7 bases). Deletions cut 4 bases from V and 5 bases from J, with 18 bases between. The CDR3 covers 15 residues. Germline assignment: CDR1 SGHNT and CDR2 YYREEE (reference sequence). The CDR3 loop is CASSQTQTGRETQYF. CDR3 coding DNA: TGTGCCAGCAGCCAAACCCAGACAGGGAGGGAGACCCAGTACTTC. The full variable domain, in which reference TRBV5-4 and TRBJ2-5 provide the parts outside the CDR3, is ETGVTQSPTHLIKTRGQQVTLRCSSQSGHNTVSWYQQALGQGPQFIFQYYREEENGRGNFPPRFSGLQFPNYSSELNVNALELDDSALYLCASSQTQTGRETQYFGPGTRLLVL.

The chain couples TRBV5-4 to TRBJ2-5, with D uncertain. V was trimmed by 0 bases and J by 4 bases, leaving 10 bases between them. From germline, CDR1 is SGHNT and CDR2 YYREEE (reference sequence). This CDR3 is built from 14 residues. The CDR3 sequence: CASSLVARGETQYF. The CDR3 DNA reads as TGTGCCAGCAGCTTGGTGGCGCGAGGAGAGACCCAGTACTTC.

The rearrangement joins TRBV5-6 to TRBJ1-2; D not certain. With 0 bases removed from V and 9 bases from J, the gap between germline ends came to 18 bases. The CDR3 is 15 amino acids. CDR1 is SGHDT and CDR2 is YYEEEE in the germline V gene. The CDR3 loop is CASSLAPTEAESYTF. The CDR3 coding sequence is TGTGCCAGCAGCTTGGCCCCGACGGAAGCGGAGAGCTACACCTTC.

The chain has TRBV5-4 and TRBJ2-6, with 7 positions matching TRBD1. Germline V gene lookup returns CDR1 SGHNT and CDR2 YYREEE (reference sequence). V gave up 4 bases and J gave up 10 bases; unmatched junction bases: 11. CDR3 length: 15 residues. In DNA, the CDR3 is TGTGCCAGCAGCCCCCCCGACAGGGTATCTAACGTCCTGACTTTC. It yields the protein CASSPPDRVSNVLTF.

Here the CDR3 reads CASSPRRVRDRGRTGELFF. The CDR3 coding sequence is TGTGCCAGCAGTCCTAGAAGAGTACGGGACAGGGGAAGGACCGGGGAGCTGTTTTTT. The gene calls are TRBV28 and TRBJ2-2; TRBD1 aligns across 10 bases. V trimming: 5 bases; J trimming: 5 bases; junction bases outside the gene matches: 17. This CDR3 has 19 amino acids. From germline, CDR1 is MDHEN and CDR2 SYDVKM.

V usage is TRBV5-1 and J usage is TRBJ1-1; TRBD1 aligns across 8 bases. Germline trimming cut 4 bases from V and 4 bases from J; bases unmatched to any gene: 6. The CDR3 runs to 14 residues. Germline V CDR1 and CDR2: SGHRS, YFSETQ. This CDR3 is CASSAGQGGTEAFF. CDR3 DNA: TGCGCCAGCAGCGCCGGACAGGGTGGCACTGAAGCTTTCTTT.

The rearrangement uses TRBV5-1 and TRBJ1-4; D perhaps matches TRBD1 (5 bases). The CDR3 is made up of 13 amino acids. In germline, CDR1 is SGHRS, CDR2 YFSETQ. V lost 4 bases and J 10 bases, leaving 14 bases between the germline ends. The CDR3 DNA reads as TGCGCCAGCAGCATCGGGACTCAGGGAAAACTGTTTTTT. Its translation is CASSIGTQGKLFF.

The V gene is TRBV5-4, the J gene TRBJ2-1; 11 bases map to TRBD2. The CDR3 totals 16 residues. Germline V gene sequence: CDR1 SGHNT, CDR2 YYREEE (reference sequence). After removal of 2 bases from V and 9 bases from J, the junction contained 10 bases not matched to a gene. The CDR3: CASSFSGGARPGEQFF. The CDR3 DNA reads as TGTGCCAGCAGCTTTAGCGGGGGGGCCCGACCCGGTGAGCAGTTCTTC.

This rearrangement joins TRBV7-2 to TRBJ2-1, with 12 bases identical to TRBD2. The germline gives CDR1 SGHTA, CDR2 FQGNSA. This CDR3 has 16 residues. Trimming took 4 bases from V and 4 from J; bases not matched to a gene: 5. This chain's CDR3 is CASSSSLAGGYNEQFF. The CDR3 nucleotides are TGTGCCAGCAGCTCCTCTCTAGCGGGGGGGTACAATGAGCAGTTCTTC.